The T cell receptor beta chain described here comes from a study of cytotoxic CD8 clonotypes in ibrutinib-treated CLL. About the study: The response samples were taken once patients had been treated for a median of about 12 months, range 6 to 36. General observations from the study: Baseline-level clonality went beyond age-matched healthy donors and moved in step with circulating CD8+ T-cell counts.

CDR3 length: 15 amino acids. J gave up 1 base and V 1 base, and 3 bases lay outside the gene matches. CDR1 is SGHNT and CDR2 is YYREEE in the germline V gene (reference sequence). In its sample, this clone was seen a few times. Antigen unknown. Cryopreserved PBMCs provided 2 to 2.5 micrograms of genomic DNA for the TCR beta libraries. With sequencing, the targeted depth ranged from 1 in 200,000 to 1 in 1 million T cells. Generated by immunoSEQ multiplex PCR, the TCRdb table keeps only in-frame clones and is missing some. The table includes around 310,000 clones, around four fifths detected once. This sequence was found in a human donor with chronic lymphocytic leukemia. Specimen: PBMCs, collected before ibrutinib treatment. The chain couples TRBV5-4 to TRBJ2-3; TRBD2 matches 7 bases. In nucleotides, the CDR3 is TGTGCCAGCAGCTTGTGGCTAGCGGGCACAGATACGCAGTATTTT. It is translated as CASSLWLAGTDTQYF.